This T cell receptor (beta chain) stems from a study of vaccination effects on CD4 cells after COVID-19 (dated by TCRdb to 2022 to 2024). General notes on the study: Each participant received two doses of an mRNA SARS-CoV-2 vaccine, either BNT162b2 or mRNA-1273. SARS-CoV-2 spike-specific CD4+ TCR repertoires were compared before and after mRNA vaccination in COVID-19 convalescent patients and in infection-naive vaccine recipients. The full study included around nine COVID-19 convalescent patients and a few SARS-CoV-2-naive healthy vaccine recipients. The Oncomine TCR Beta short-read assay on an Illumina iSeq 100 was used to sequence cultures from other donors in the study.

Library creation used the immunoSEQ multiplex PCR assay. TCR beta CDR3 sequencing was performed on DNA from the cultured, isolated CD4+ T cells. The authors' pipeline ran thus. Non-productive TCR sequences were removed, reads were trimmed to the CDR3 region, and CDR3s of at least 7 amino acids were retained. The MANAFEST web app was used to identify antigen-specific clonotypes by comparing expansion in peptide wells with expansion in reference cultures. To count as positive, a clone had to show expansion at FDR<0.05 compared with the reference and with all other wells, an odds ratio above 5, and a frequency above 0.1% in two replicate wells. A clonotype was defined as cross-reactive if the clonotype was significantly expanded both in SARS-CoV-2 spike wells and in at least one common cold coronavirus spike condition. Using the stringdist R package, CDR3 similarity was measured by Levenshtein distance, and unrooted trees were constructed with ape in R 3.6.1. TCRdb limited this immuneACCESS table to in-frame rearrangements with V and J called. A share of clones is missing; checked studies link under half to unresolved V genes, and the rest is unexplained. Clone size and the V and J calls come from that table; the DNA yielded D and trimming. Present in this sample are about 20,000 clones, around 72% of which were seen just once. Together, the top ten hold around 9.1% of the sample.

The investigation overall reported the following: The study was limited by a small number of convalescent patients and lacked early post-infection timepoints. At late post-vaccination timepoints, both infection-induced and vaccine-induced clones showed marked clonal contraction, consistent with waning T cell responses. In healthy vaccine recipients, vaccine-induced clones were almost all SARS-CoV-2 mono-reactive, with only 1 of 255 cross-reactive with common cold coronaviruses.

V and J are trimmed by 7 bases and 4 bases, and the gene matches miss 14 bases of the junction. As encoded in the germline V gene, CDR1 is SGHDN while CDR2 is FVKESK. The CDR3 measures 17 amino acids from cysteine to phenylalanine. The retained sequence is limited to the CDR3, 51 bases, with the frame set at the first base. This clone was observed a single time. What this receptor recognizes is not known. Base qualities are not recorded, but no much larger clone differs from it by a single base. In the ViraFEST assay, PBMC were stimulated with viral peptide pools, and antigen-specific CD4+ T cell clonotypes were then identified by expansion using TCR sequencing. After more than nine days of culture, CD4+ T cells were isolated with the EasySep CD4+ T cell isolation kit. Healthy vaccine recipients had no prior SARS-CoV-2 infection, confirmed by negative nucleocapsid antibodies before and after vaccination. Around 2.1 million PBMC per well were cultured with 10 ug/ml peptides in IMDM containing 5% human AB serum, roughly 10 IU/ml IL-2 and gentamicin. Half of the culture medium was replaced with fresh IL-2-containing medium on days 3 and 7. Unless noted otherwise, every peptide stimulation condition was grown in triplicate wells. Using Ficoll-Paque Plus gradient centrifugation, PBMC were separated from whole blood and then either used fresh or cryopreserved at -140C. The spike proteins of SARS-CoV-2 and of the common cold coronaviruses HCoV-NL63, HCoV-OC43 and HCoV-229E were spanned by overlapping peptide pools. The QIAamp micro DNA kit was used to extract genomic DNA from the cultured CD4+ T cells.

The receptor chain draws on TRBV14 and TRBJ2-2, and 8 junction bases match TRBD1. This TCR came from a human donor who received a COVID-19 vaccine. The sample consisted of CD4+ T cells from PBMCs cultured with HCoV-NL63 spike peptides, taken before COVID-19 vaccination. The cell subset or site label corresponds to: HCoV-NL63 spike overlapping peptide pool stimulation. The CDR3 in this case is CASTDRGGRGSTGELFF. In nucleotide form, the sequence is TGTGCCAGCACCGACAGGGGTGGCAGGGGGAGCACCGGGGAGCTGTTTTTT. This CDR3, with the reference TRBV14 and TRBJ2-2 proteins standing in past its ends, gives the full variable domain EAGVTQFPSHSVIEKGQTVTLRCDPISGHDNLYWYRRVMGKEIKFLLHFVKESKQDESGMPNNRFLAERTGGTYSTLKVQPAELEDSGVYFCASTDRGGRGSTGELFFGEGSRLTVL.